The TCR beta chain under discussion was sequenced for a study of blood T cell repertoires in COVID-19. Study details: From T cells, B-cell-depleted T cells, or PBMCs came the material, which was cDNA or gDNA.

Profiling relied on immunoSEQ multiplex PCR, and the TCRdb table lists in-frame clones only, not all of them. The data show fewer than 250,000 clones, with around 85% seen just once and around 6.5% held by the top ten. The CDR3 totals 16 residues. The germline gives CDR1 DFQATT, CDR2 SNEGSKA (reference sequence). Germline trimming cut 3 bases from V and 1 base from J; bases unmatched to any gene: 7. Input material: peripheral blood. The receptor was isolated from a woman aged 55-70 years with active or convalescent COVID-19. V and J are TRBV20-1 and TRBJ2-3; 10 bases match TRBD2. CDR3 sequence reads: CSASAAGGQGTDTQYF. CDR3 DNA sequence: TGCAGTGCTAGTGCAGCGGGGGGGCAGGGCACAGATACGCAGTATTTT.